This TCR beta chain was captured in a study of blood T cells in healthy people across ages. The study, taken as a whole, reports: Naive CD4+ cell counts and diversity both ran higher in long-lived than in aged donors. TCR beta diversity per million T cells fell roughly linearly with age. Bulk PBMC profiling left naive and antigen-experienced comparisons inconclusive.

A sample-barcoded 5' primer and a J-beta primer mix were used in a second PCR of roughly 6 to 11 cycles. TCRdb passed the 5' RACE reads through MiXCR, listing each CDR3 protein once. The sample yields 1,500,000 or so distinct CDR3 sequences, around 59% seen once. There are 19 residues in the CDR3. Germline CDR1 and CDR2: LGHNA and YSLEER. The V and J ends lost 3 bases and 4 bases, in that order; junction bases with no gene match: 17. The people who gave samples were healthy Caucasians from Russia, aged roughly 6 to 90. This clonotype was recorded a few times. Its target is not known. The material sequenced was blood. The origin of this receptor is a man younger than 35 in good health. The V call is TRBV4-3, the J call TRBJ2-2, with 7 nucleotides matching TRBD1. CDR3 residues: CASSHVVEVQQGCTGELFF. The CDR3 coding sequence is TGCGCCAGCAGCCATGTTGTAGAGGTCCAACAGGGGTGCACCGGGGAGCTGTTTTTT.